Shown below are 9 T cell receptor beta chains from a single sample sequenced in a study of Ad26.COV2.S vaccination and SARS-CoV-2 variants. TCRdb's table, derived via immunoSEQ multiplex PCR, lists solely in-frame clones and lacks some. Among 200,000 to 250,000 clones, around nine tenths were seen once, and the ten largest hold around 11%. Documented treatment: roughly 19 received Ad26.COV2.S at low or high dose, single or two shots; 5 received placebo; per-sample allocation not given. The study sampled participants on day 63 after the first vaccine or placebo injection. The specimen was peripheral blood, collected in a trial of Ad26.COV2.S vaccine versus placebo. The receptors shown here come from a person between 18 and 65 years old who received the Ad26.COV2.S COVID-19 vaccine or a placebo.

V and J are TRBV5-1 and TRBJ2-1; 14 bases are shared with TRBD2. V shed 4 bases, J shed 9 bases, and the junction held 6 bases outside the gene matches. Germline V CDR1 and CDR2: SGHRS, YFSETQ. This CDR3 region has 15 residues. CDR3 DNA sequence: TGCGCCAGCAGCCGGGGCGGACTAGCGGGGGGTGAGCAGTTCTTC. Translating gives CASSRGGLAGGEQFF.

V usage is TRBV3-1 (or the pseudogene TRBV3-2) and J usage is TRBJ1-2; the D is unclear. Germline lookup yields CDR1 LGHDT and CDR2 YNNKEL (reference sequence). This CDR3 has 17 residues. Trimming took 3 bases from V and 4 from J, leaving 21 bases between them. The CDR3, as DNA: TGTGCCAGCAGCCATCGGAATTTGGACGCCCCTTTCTATGGCTACACCTTC. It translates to CASSHRNLDAPFYGYTF.

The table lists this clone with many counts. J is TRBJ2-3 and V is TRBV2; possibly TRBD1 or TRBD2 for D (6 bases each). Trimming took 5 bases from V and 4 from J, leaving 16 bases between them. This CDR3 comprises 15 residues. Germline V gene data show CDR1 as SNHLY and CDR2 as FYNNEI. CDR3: CASSPGAGSADTQYF. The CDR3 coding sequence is TGTGCCAGCAGTCCGGGGGCAGGGTCGGCAGATACGCAGTATTTT.

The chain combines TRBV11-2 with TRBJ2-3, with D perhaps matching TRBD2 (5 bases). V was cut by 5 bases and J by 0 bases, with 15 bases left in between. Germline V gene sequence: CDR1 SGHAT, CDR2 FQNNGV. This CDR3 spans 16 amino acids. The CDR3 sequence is CASSPWIGVSTDTQYF. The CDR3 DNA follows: TGTGCCAGCAGCCCCTGGATCGGGGTTAGCACAGATACGCAGTATTTT.

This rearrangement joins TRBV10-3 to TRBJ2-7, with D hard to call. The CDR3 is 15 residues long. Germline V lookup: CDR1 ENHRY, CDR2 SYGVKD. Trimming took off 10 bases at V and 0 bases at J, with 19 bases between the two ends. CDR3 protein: CATKTNPDGSYEQYF. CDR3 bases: TGTGCCACCAAAACTAACCCGGACGGCTCCTACGAGCAGTACTTC.

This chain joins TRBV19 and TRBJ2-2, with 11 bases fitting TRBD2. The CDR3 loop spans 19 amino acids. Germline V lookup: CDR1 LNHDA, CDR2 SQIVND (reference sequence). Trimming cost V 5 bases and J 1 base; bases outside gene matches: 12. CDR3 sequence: CASSSKALAGGGNTGELFF. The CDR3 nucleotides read TGTGCCAGTAGTTCAAAAGCCCTAGCGGGGGGAGGGAACACCGGGGAGCTGTTTTTT.

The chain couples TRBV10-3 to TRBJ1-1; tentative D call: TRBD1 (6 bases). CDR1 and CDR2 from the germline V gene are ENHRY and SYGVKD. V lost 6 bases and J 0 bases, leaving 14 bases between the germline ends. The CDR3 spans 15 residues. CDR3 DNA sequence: TGTGCCATCAGGTCGGGGGCGGGAATGAACACTGAAGCTTTCTTT. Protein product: CAIRSGAGMNTEAFF.

The CDR3 DNA sequence: TGTGCCAGCAGCCTCCCGGGAACCGGCACAGATACGCAGTATTTT. As protein: CASSLPGTGTDTQYF. This chain connects TRBV28 to TRBJ2-3; a possible D gene is TRBD2 (5 bases). The CDR3 extends over 15 amino acids. V was clipped by 6 bases and J by 1 base, with 14 bases between them. Germline V gene sequence: CDR1 MDHEN, CDR2 SYDVKM.

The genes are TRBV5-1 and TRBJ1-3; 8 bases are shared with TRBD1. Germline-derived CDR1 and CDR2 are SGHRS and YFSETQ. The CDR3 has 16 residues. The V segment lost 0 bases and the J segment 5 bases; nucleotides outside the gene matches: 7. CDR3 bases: TGCGCCAGCAGCTTGGGGGACAGGCGGAATCGAAACACCATATATTTT. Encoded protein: CASSLGDRRNRNTIYF.